The clone carrying this T cell receptor (beta chain) was counted ten times or more. Authors' analysis steps: Per sample, the median was 95,638 TCRs, with values from 23,224 to 690,600. MiXCR, applied by TCRdb to the 5' RACE reads, yields one record per CDR3 protein. The V and J calls follow TCRdb's processing rather than the paper's. Of some 78,000 distinct CDR3 sequences listed, 7% to 8% are singletons. This sample is drawn from a study of human T cells and chemical hapten exposure. Study in general: Variation in per-sample TCR yields came mainly from small pooled library volume differences.

Losses at the gene ends were 7 bases for V and 7 bases for J; bases not matched to a gene: 10. Germline assignment: CDR1 SEHNR and CDR2 FQNEAQ (reference sequence). The CDR3 consists of 13 residues. It was unfractionated whole blood from which total RNA was extracted. The V call is TRBV7-9, the J call TRBJ2-7; 7 positions agree with TRBD2. The clonotype comes from a male donor in good health. The chain's CDR3 is CASITAAGREQYF. The CDR3 nucleotides are TGTGCCAGCATCACCGCAGCGGGACGGGAGCAGTACTTC.